This T cell receptor (beta chain) was found in a study of blood T cell repertoires in COVID-19. There are 13 residues in the CDR3. Germline CDR1 LGHNA, CDR2 YSLEER. Trimming left V 0 bases short and J 8 bases short, with 8 bases between. Authors' processing steps: Cell counts per sample came from amplifying reference gene primers. TCRdb's table, derived via immunoSEQ multiplex PCR, lists solely in-frame clones and lacks some. V, J and clone size were drawn from that table, and D and trimming were deduced from the DNA. The sample carries about 260,000 clones, approximately 87% recorded once. The sequenced material came from peripheral blood. The TCR originated in a human donor in a cohort sampled during active COVID-19. V and J are TRBV4-3 and TRBJ2-1; maybe TRBD1 (5 bases). The CDR3 is CASSQDRGYEQFF. The DNA for the CDR3 is TGCGCCAGCAGCCAAGATAGGGGCTATGAGCAGTTCTTC.